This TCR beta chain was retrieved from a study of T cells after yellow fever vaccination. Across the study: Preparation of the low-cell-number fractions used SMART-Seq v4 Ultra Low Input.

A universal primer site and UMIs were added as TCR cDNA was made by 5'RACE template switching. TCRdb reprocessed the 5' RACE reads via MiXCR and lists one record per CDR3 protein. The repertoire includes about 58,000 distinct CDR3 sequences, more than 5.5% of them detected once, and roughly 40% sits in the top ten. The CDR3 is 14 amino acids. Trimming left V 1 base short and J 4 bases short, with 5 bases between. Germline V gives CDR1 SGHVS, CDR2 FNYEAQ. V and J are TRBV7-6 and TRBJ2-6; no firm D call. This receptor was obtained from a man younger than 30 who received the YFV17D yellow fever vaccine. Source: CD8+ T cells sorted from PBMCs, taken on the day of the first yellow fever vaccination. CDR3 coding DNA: TGTGCCAGCAGCTTAGACCCAGGGGCCAACGTCCTGACTTTC. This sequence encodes CASSLDPGANVLTF.